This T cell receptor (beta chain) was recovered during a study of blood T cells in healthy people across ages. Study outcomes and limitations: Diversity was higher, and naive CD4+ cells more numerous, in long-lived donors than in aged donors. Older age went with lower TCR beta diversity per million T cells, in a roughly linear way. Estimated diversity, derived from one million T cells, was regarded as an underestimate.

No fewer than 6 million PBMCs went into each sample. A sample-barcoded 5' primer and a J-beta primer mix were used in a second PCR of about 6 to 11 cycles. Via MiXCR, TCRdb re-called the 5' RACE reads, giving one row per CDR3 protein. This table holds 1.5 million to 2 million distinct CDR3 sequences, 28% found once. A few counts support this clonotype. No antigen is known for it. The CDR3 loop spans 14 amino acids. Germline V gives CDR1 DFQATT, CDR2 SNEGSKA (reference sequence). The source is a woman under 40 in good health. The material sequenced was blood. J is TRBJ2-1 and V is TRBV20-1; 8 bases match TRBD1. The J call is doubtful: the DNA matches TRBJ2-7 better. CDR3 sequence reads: CSASRTGTYNEQYF. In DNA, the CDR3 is TGCAGTGCTAGTCGGACAGGGACCTACAATGAGCAGTACTTC.